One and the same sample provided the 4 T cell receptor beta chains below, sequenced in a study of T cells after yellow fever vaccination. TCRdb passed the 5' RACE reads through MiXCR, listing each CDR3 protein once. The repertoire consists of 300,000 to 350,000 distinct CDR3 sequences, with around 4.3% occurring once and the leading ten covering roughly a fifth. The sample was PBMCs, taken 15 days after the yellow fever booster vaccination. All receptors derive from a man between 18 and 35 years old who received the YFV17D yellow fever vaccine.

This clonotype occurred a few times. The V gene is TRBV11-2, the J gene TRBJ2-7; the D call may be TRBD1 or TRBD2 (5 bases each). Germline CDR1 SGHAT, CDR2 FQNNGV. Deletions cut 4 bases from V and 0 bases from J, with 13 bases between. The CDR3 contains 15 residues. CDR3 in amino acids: CASSSPGDPSYEQYF. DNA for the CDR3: TGTGCCAGCAGCTCCCCCGGGGACCCCTCCTACGAGCAGTACTTC.

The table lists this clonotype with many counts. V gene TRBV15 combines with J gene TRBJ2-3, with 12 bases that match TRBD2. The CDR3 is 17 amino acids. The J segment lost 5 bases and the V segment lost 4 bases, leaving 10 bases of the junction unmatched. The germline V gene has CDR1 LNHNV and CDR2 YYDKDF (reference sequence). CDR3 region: CATSKQLAGGLRDTQYF. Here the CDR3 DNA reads TGTGCCACCAGCAAACAGCTAGCGGGGGGGCTTAGAGATACGCAGTATTTT. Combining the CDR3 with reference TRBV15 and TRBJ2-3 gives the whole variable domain DAMVIQNPRYQVTQFGKPVTLSCSQTLNHNVMYWYQQKSSQAPKLLFHYYDKDFNNEADTPDNFQSRRPNTSFCFLDIRSPGLGDTAMYLCATSKQLAGGLRDTQYFGPGTRLTVL.

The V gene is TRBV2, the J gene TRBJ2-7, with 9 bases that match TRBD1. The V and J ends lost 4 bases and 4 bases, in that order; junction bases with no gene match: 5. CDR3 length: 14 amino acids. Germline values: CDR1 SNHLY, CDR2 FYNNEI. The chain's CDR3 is CASSGDGTGYEQYF. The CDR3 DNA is TGTGCCAGCAGTGGGGACGGGACAGGGTACGAGCAGTACTTC.

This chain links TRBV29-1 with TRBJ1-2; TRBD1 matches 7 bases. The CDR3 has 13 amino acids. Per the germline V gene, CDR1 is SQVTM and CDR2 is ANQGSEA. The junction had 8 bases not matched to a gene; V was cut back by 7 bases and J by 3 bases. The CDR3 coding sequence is TGCAGCGCCCGAGGACAGGACGACTATGGCTACACCTTC. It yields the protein CSARGQDDYGYTF.